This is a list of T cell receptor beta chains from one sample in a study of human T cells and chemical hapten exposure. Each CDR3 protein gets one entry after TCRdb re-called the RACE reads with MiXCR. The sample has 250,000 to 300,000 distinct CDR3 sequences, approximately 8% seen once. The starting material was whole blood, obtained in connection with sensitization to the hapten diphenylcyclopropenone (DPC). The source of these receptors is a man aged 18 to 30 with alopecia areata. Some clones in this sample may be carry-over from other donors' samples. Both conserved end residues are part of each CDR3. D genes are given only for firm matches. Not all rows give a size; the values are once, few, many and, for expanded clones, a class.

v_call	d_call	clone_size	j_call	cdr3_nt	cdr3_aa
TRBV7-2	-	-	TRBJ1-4	TGTGCCAGCAGCTTAGGAGGGGGAAATAATGAAAAACTGTTTTTT	CASSLGGGNNEKLFF
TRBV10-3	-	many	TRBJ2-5	TGTGCCATCAGTGAGTTACAGCCTGGGAAGACCCAGTACTTC	CAISELQPGKTQYF
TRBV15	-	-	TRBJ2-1	TGTGCCACCAGCAGAGATTTGTCGAGGGGACAGTTCTTC	CATSRDLSRGQFF
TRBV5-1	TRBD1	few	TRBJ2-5	TGCGCCAGCAGCTTCCAAGACAGGAAGGGGGCGACCCAGTACTTC	CASSFQDRKGATQYF
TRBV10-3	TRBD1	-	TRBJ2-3	TGTGCCATCAGAGGGACAGCTAATACAGATACGCAGTATTTT	CAIRGTANTDTQYF
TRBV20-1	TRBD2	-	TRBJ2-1	TGCAGTGCTCAGACTAGCCCGAACAACAATGAGCAGTTCTTC	CSAQTSPNNNEQFF
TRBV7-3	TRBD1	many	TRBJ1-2	TGTGCCAGCAGCCTTTCCGGGGGACAGGGTCCCTATGGCTACACCTTC	CASSLSGGQGPYGYTF
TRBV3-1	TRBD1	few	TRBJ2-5	TGTGCCAGCAGCCAACGGGACAGGGGGCAAGAGACCCAGTACTTC	CASSQRDRGQETQYF
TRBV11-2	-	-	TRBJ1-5	TGTGCCAGCAGCCGGGCAGGCTCCAATCAGCCCCAGCATTTT	CASSRAGSNQPQHF
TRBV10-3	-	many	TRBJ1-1	TGTGCCATCAGTGAAGGGGCAAACACTGAAGCTTTCTTT	CAISEGANTEAFF
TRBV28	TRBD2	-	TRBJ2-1	TGTGCCAGCAGTCAGAGCGGGGGGAACGTGTACAATGAGCAGTTCTTC	CASSQSGGNVYNEQFF
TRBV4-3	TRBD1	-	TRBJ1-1	TGCGCCAGCAGCCAGTACAGGGGCGGGAACACTGAAGCTTTCTTT	CASSQYRGGNTEAFF
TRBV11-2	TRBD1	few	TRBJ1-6	TGTGCCAGCAGTCAAGACAGGGGGCCTAATTCACCCCTCCACTTT	CASSQDRGPNSPLHF
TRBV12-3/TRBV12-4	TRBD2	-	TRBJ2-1	TGTGCCAGCGAAGGACTAGCGGGATCCAATGAGCAGTTCTTC	CASEGLAGSNEQFF
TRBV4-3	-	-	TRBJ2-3	TGCGCCAGCACCCTGGGTCGCGGTGGTGCAGATACGCAGTATTTT	CASTLGRGGADTQYF
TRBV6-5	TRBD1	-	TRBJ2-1	TGTGCCAGCAGTTACTCGACAGGGTATGAGCAGTTCTTC	CASSYSTGYEQFF
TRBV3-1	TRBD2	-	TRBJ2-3	TGTGCCAGCAGCCAACGGACTAGCGGAGCTCCCACAGATACGCAGTATTTT	CASSQRTSGAPTDTQYF
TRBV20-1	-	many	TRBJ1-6	TGCAGTGCCCGAAGGCCGAATTCACCCCTCCACTTT	CSARRPNSPLHF
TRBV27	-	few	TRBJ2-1	TGTGCCAGCAGTATCTCCGGCCAGAATGAGCAGTTCTTC	CASSISGQNEQFF